This TCR beta chain was captured by sequencing in a study of blood T cell repertoires in COVID-19. Overall study: From T cells, B-cell-depleted T cells, or PBMCs came the material, which was cDNA or gDNA.

CDR1 is LNHDA and CDR2 is SQIVND in the germline V gene (reference sequence). The CDR3 sequence is 15 residues long. Deletions cut 4 bases from V and 2 bases from J, with 14 bases between. Sequencing used immunoSEQ multiplex PCR; TCRdb keeps in-frame clones, though not all of them. The table lists roughly 300,000 clones, 87% of them singletons. The sequenced sample was peripheral blood. The TCR was taken from a woman aged 45-65 years who had recovered from COVID-19. The rearrangement joins TRBV19 to TRBJ1-2; a possible D gene is TRBD1 (6 bases). The DNA of the CDR3 is TGTGCCAGTAGTAGCCCTTCCACAGGGAACTATGGCTACACCTTC. It is translated as CASSSPSTGNYGYTF.